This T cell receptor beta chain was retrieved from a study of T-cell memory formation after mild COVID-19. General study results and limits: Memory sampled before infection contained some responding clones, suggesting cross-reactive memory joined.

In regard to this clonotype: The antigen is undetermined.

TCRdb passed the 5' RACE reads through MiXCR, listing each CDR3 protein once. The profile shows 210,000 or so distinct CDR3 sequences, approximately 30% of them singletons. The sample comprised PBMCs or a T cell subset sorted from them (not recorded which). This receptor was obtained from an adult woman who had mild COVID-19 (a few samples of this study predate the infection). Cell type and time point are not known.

CDR3 loop: CASNNNTGAGANVLTF. CDR3 in DNA: TGTGCCAGCAACAATAATACAGGGGCTGGGGCCAACGTCCTGACTTTC. The rearrangement uses TRBV6-5 and TRBJ2-6; 7 positions agree with TRBD1. V lost 7 bases to trimming and J lost 2 bases; unmatched junction nucleotides: 8. Per germline, CDR1 MNHEY and CDR2 SVGAGI. This CDR3 has 16 residues.